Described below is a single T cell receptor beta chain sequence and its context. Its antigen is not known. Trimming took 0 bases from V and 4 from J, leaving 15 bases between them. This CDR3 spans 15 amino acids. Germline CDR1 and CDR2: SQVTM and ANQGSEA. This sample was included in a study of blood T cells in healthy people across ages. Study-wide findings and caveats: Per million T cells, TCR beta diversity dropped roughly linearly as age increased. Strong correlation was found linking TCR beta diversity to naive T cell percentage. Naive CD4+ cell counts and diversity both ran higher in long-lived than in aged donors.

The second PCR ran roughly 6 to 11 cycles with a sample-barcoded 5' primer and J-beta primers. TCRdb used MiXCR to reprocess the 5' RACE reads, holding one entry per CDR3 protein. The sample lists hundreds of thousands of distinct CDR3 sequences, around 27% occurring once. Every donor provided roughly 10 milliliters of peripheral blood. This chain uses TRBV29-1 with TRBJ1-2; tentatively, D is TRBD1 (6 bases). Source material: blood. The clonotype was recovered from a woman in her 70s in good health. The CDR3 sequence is CSVEDLGGAFYGYTF. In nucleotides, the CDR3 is TGCAGCGTTGAAGATCTTGGGGGCGCTTTCTATGGCTACACCTTC.